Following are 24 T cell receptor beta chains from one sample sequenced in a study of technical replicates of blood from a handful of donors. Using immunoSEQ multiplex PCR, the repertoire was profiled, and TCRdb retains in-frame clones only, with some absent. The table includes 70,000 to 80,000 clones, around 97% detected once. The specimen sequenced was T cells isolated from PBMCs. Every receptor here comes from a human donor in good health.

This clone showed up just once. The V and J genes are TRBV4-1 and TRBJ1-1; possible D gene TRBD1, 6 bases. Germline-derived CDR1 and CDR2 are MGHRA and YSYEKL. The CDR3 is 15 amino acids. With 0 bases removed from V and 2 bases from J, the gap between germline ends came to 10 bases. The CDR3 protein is CASSQDRGTNTEAFF. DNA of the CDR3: TGCGCCAGCAGCCAAGATAGGGGGACAAACACTGAAGCTTTCTTT.

The CDR3 DNA reads as TGTGCCAGCAGCCACGAAGCCCAGGGGTGCGCCTACGAGCAGTACTTC. Its protein is CASSHEAQGCAYEQYF. The chain is built from TRBV21-1 and TRBJ2-7; whether TRBD1, the table's D call, matches the DNA was not checked. TRBV21-1 is annotated as a pseudogene. This CDR3 region has 16 residues.

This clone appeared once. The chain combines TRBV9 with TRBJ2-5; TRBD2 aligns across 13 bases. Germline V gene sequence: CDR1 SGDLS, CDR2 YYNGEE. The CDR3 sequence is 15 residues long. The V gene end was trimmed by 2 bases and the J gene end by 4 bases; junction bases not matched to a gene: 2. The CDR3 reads CASSVTSGGRETQYF. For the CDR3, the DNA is TGTGCCAGCAGCGTGACTAGCGGGGGGCGAGAGACCCAGTACTTC.

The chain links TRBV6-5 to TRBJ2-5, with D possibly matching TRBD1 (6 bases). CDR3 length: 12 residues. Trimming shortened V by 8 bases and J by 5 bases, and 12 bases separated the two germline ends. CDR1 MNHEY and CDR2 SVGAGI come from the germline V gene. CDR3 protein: CASSFQGETQYF. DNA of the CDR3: TGTGCCAGCTCGTTCCAGGGGGAGACCCAGTACTTC.

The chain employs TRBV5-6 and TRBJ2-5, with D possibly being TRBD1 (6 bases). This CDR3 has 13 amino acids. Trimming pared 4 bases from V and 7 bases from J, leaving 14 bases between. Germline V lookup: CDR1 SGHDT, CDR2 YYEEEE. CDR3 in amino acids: CASSGQPPGTQYF. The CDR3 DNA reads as TGTGCCAGCAGCGGACAGCCCCCTGGGACCCAGTACTTC. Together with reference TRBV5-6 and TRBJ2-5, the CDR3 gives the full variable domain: DAGVTQSPTHLIKTRGQQVTLRCSPKSGHDTVSWYQQALGQGPQFIFQYYEEEERQRGNFPDRFSGHQFPNYSSELNVNALLLGDSALYLCASSGQPPGTQYFGPGTRLLVL.

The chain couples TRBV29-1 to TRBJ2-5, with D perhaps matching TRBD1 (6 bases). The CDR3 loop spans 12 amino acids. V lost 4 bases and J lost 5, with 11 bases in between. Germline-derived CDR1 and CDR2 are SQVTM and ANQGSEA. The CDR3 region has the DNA TGCAGCGTTGGGATTCAGGGGGAGACCCAGTACTTC. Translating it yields CSVGIQGETQYF.

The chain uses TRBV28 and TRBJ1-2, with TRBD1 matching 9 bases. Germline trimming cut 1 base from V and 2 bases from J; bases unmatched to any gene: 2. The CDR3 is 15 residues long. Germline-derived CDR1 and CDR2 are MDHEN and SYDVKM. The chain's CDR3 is CASSLYRGRNYGYTF. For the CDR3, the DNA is TGTGCCAGCAGTTTATACAGGGGGCGCAACTATGGCTACACCTTC.

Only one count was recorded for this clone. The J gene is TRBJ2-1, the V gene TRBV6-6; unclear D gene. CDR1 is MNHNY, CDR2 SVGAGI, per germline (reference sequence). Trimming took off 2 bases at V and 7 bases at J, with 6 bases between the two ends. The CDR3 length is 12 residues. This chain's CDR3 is CASSYNQNEQFF. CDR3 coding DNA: TGTGCCAGCAGTTACAACCAGAATGAGCAGTTCTTC.

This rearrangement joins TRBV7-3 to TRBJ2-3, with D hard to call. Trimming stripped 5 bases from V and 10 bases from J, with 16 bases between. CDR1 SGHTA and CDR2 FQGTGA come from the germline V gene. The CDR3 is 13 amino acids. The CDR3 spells CASSPAPLGAQYF. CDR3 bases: TGTGCCAGCAGCCCCGCCCCCCTAGGTGCGCAGTATTTT.

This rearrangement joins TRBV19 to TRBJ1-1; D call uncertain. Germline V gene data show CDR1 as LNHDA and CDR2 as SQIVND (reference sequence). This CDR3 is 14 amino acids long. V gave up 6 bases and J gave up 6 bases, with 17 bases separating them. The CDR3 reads CASRPQTEFPEAFF. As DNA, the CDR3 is TGTGCCAGTAGACCCCAGACGGAGTTCCCTGAAGCTTTCTTT.

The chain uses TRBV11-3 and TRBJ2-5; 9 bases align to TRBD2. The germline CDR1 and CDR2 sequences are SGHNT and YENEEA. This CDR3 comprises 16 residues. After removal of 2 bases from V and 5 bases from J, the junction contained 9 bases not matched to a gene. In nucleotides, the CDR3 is TGTGCCAGCAGCTTAAGTTGGCGGGAGGGCCGGGAGACCCAGTACTTC. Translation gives CASSLSWREGRETQYF.

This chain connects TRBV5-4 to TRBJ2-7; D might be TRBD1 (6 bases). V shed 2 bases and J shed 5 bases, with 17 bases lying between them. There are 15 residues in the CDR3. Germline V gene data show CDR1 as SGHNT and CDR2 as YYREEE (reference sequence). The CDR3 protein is CASSFRFQGSDEQYF. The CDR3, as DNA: TGTGCCAGCAGCTTTAGGTTTCAGGGGTCTGACGAGCAGTACTTC.

The CDR3 sequence is CASENRGSQLRTYEQYF. As DNA, the CDR3 is TGTGCCTCCGAGAACAGGGGGAGCCAATTACGAACCTACGAGCAGTACTTC. The rearrangement links TRBV10-3 to TRBJ2-7; 8 nucleotides line up with TRBD1. The CDR3 covers 17 residues. The germline V gene has CDR1 ENHRY and CDR2 SYGVKD. V shed 11 bases and J 2 bases; nucleotides not matched to a gene: 20.

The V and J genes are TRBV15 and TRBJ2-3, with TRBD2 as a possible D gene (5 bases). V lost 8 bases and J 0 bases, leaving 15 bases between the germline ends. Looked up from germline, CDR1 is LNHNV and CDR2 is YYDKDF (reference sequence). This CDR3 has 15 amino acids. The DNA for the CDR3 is TGTGCCACCGGAAGCGGTCTGTCTAGCACAGATACGCAGTATTTT. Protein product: CATGSGLSSTDTQYF.

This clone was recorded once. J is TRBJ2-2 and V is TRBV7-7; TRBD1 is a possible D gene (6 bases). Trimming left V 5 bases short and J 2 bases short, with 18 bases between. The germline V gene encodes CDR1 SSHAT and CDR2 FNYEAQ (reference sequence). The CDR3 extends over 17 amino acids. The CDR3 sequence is CASSPTPGTKNTGELFF. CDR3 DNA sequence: TGTGCCAGCAGCCCTACTCCCGGGACAAAAAACACCGGGGAGCTGTTTTTT. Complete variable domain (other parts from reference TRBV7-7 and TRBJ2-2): GAGVSQSPRYKVTKRGQDVTLRCDPISSHATLYWYQQALGQGPEFLTYFNYEAQPDKSGLPSDRFSAERPEGSISTLTIQRTEQRDSAMYRCASSPTPGTKNTGELFFGEGSRLTVL.

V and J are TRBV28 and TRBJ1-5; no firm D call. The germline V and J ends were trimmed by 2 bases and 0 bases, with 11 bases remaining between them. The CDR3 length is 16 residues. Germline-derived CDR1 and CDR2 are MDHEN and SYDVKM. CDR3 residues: CASSLRENYSNQPQHF. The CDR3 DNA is TGTGCCAGCAGTTTAAGAGAGAATTATAGCAATCAGCCCCAGCATTTT.

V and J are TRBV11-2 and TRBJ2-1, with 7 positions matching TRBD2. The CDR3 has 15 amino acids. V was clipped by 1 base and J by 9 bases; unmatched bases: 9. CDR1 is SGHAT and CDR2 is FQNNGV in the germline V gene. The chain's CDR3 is CASSLGGRGRGEQFF. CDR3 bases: TGTGCCAGCAGCTTAGGTGGGAGGGGACGAGGTGAGCAGTTCTTC.

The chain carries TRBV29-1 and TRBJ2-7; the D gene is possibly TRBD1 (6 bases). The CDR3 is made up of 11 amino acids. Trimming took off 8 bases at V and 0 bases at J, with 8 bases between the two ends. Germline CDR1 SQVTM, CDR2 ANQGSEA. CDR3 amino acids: CSTGSSYEQYF. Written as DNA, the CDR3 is TGCAGCACAGGGAGCTCCTACGAGCAGTACTTC.

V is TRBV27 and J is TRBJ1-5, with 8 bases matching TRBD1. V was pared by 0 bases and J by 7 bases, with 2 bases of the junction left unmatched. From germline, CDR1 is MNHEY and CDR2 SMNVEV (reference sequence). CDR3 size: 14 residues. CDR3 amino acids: CASSLSTGVQPQHF. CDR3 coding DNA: TGTGCCAGCAGTTTATCGACAGGGGTGCAGCCCCAGCATTTT.

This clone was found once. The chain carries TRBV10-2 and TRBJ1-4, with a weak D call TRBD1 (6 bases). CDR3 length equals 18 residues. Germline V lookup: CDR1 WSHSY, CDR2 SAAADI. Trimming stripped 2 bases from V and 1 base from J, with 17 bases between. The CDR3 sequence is CASSEGRWGQKTNEKLFF. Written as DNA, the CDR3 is TGCGCCAGCAGTGAGGGTCGTTGGGGGCAGAAAACTAATGAAAAACTGTTTTTT.

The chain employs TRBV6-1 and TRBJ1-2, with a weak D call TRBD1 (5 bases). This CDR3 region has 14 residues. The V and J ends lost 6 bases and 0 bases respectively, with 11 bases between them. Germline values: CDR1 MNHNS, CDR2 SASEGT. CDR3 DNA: TGTGCCAGCAGGACAGAGTTTACTAACTATGGCTACACCTTC. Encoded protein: CASRTEFTNYGYTF.

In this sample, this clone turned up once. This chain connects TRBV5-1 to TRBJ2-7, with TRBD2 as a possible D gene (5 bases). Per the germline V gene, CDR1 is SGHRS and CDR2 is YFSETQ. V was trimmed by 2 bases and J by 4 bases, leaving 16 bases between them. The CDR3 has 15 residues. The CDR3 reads CASSLGPAATYEQYF. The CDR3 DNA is TGCGCCAGCAGCTTAGGGCCAGCGGCAACTTACGAGCAGTACTTC.

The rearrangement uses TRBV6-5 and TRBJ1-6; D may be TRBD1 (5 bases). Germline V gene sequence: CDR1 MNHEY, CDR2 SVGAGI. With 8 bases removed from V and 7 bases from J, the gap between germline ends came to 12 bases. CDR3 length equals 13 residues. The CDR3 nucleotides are TGTGCCAGCCGACAGCAAGTAAATTCACCCCTCCACTTT. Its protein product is CASRQQVNSPLHF.

DNA for the CDR3: TGTGCCAGCAGAAAACCGACAGAGAACACTGAAGCTTTCTTT. Its translation is CASRKPTENTEAFF. The genes are TRBV6-5 and TRBJ1-1; D might be TRBD1 (5 bases). The ends were cut back, 6 bases at V and 1 base at J, with 12 bases in the middle. Germline values: CDR1 MNHEY, CDR2 SVGAGI. The CDR3 length is 14 residues.